This TCR beta chain was recovered during a study of blood T cell repertoires in COVID-19. Assay: immunoSEQ multiplex PCR; the TCRdb copy retains only in-frame clones and omits some. The profile shows roughly 190,000 clones, approximately 90% of them singletons. Sequenced: peripheral blood. The receptor's source is a middle-aged man with active or convalescent COVID-19.

Here the CDR3 reads CASSQEVEGPYNEQFF. The CDR3 DNA reads TGTGCCAGCAGCCAAGAGGTAGAGGGCCCCTACAATGAGCAGTTCTTC. The chain is built from TRBV4-2 and TRBJ2-1; the D gene is possibly TRBD2 (5 bases). The CDR3 is 16 amino acids. V lost 0 bases and J 2 bases, leaving 11 bases between the germline ends. Germline V gene sequence: CDR1 LGHNA, CDR2 YNFKEQ.